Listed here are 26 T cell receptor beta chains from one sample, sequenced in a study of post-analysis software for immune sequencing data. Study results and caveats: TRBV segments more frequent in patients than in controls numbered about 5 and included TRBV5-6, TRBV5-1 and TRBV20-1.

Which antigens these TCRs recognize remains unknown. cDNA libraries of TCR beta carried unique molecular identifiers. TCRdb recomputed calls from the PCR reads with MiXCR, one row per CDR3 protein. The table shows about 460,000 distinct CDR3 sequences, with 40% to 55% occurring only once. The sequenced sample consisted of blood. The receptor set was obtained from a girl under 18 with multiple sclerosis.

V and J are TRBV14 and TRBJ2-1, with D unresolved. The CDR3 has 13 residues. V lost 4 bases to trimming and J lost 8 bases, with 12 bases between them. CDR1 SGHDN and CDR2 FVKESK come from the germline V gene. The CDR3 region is CASSPGPGHEQFF. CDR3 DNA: TGTGCCAGCAGCCCCGGGCCGGGCCATGAGCAGTTCTTC.

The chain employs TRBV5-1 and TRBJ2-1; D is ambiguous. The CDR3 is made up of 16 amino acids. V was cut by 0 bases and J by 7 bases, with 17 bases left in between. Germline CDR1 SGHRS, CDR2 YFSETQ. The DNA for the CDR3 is TGCGCCAGCAGCTTGGATAGTGGTGGGTGGGGAAATGAGCAGTTCTTC. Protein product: CASSLDSGGWGNEQFF. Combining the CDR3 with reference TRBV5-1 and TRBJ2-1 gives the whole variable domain KAGVTQTPRYLIKTRGQQVTLSCSPISGHRSVSWYQQTPGQGLQFLFEYFSETQRNKGNFPGRFSGRQFSNSRSEMNVSTLELGDSALYLCASSLDSGGWGNEQFFGPGTRLTVL.

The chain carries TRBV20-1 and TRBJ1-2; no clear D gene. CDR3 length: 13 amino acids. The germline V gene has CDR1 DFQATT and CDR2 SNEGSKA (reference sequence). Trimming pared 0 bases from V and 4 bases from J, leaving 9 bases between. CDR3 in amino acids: CSARDVEGYGYTF. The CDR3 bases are TGCAGTGCTAGAGATGTGGAGGGCTATGGCTACACCTTC.

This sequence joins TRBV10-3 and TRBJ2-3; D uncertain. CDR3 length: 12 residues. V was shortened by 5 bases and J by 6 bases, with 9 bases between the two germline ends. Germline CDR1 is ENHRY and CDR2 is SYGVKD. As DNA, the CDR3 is TGTGCCATCAGTCAGCTCCAGGATACGCAGTATTTT. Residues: CAISQLQDTQYF.

The CDR3 loop is CASSQDRGSGETQYF. In DNA form, the CDR3 reads TGCGCCAGCAGCCAGGATAGGGGATCAGGAGAGACCCAGTACTTC. The gene calls are TRBV5-1 and TRBJ2-5, with D possibly TRBD1 on 5 matching bases. The V and J ends lost 4 bases and 4 bases respectively, with 17 bases between them. This CDR3 is built from 15 residues. CDR1 and CDR2 (germline): SGHRS, YFSETQ.

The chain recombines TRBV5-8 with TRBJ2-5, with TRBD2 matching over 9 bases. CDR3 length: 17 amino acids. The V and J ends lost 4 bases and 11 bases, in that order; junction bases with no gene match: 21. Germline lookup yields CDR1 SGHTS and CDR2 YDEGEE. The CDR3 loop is CASSRSGHSGRGGEQYF. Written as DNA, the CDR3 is TGTGCCAGCAGCCGGAGCGGGCATAGCGGGAGAGGTGGTGAGCAGTACTTC.

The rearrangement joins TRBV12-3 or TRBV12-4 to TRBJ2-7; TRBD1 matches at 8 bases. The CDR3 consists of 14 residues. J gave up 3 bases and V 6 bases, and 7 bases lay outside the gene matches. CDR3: CASSPDRDDYEQYF. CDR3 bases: TGTGCCAGCAGCCCGGACAGGGACGACTACGAGCAGTACTTC.

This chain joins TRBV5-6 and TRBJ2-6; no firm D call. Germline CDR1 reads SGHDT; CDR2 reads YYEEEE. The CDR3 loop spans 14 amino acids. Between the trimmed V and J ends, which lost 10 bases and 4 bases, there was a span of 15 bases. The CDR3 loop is CASRLLYGANVLTF. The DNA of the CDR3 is TGTGCCTCAAGGCTACTATACGGGGCCAACGTCCTGACTTTC. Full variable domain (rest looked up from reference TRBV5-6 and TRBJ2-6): DAGVTQSPTHLIKTRGQQVTLRCSPKSGHDTVSWYQQALGQGPQFIFQYYEEEERQRGNFPDRFSGHQFPNYSSELNVNALLLGDSALYLCASRLLYGANVLTFGAGSRLTVL.

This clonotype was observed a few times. The CDR3 loop reads CAIRMGLGGDSAGANVLTF. The DNA of the CDR3 is TGTGCCATCAGAATGGGATTAGGGGGTGACTCCGCTGGGGCCAACGTCCTGACTTTC. This chain uses TRBV10-3 with TRBJ2-6; TRBD1 might be the D (6 bases). Germline V gene lookup returns CDR1 ENHRY and CDR2 SYGVKD. V was clipped by 6 bases and J by 2 bases, with 23 bases between them. The CDR3 length is 19 residues.

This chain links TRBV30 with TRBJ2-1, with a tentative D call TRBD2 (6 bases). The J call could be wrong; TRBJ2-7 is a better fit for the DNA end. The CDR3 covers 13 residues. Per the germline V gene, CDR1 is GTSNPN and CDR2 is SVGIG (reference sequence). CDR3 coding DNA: TGTGCCTGGAGCACTGGACTAAGCAATGAGCAGTACTTC. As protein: CAWSTGLSNEQYF.

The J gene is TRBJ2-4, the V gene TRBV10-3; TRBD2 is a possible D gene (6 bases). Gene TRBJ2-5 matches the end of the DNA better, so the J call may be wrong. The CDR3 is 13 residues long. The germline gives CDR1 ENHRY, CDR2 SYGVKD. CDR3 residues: CAISAGSGETQYF. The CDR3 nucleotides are TGTGCCATCAGTGCCGGGAGTGGTGAGACCCAGTACTTC.

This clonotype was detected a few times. Here the CDR3 DNA reads TGTGCCAGCAGCACCTTAGACCGGGAGGGGCGGGAGACCCAGTACTTC. It is translated as CASSTLDREGRETQYF. The chain recombines TRBV7-3 with TRBJ2-5; 8 bases fit TRBD2. This CDR3 contains 16 residues. Losses at the gene ends were 5 bases for V and 5 bases for J; bases not matched to a gene: 13. Germline lookup yields CDR1 SGHTA and CDR2 FQGTGA.

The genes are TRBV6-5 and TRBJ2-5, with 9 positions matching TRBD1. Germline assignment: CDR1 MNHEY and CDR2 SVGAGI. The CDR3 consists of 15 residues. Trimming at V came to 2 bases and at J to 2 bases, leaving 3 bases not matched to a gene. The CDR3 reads CASSYMGQGQETQYF. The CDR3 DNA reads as TGTGCCAGCAGTTACATGGGACAGGGTCAAGAGACCCAGTACTTC.

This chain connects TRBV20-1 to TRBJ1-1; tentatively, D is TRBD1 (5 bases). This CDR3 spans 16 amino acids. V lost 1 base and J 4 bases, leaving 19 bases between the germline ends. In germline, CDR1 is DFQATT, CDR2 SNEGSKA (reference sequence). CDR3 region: CSARVRQGPGATEAFF. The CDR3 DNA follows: TGCAGTGCTAGAGTGCGCCAGGGACCCGGGGCCACTGAAGCTTTCTTT.

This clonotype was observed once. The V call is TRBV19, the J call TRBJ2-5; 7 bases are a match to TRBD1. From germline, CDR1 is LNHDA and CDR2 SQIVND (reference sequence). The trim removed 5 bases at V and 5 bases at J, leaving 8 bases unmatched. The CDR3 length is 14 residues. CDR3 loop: CASSPRDSPETQYF. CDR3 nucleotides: TGTGCCAGTAGTCCCCGGGACAGCCCGGAGACCCAGTACTTC. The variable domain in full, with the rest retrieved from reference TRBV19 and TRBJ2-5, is DGGITQSPKYLFRKEGQNVTLSCEQNLNHDAMYWYRQDPGQGLRLIYYSQIVNDFQKGDIAEGYSVSREKKESFPLTVTSAQKNPTAFYLCASSPRDSPETQYFGPGTRLLVL.

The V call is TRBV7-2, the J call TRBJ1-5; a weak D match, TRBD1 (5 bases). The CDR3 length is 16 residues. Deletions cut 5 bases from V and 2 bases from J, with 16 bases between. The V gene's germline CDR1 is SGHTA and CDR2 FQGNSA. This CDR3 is CASSPGTGRGNQPQHF. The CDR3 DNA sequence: TGTGCCAGCAGCCCCGGCACAGGCAGAGGCAATCAGCCCCAGCATTTT.

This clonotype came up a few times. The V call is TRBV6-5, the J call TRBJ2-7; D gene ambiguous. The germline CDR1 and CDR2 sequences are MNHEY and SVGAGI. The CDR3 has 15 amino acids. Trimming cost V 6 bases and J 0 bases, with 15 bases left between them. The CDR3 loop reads CASSPEQLSSYEQYF. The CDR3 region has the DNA TGTGCCAGCAGCCCAGAACAGTTAAGCTCCTACGAGCAGTACTTC.

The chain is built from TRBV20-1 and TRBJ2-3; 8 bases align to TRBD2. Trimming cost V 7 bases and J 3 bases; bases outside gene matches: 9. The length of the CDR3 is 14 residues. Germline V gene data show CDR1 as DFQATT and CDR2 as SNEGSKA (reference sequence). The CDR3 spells CSVHPGLGTDTQYF. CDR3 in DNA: TGCAGTGTCCACCCGGGACTAGGGACAGATACGCAGTATTTT.

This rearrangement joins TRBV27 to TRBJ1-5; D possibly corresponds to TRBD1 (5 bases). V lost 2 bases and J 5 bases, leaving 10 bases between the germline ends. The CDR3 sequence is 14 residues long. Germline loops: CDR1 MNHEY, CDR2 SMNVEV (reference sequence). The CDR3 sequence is CASSLNRTDQPQHF. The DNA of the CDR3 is TGTGCCAGCAGTTTAAACAGGACGGATCAGCCCCAGCATTTT.

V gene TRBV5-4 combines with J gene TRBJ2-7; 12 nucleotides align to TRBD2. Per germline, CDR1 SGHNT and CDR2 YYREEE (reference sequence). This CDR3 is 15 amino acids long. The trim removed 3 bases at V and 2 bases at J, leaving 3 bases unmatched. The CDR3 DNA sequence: TGTGCCAGCAGCTGGACTAGCGGGAACACCTACGAGCAGTACTTC. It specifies CASSWTSGNTYEQYF.

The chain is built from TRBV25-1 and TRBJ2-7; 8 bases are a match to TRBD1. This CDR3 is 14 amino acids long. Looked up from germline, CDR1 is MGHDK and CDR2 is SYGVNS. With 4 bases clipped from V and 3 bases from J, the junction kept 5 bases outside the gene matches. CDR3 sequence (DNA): TGTGCCAGCAGTGCAAGGGACAGGAACTACGAGCAGTACTTC. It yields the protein CASSARDRNYEQYF.

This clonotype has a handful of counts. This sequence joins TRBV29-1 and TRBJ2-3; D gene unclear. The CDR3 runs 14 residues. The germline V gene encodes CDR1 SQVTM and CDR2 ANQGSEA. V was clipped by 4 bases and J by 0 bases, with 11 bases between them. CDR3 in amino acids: CSVGRQASTDTQYF. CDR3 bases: TGCAGCGTTGGCCGCCAGGCTAGCACAGATACGCAGTATTTT.

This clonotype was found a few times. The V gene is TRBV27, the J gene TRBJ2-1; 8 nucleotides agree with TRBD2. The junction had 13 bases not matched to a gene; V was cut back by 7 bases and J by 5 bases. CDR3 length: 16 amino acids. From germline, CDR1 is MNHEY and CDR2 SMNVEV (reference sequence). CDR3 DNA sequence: TGTGCCAGCACTTGGGGAGGGACTAGGCGCGACAATGAGCAGTTCTTC. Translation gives CASTWGGTRRDNEQFF.

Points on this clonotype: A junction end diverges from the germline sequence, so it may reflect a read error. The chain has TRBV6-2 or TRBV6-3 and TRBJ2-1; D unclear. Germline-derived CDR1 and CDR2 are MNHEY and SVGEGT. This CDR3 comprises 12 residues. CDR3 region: CASSPTYDEQFF. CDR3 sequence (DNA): TGTGCCAGCAGTCCCACCTACGATGAGCAGTTCTTC.

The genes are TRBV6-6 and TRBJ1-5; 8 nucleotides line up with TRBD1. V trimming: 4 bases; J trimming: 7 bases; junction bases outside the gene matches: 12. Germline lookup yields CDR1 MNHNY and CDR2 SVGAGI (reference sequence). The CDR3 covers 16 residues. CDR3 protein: CASSSTVDRDGQPQHF. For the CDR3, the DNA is TGTGCCAGCAGTTCCACTGTGGACAGGGATGGCCAGCCCCAGCATTTT.

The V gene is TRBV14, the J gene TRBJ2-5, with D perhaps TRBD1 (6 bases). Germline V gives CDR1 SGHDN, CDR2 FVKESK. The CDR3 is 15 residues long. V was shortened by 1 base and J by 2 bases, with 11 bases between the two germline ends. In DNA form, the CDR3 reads TGTGCCAGCAGCCAAGGAGGGACACATCAAGAGACCCAGTACTTC. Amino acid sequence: CASSQGGTHQETQYF.